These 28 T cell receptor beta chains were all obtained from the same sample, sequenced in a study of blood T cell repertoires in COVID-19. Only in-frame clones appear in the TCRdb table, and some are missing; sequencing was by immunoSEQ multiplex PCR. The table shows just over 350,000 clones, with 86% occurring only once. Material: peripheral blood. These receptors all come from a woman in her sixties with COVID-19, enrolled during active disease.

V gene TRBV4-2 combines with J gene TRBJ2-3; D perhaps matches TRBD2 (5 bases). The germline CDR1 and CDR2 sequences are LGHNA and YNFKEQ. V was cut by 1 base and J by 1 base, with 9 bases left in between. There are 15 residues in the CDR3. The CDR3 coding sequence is TGTGCCAGCAGCCAAGGACTAACTGGCACAGATACGCAGTATTTT. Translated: CASSQGLTGTDTQYF.

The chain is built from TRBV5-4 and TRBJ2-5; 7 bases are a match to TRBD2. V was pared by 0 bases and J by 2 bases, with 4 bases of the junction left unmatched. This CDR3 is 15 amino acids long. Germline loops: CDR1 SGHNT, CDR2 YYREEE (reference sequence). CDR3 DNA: TGTGCCAGCAGCTTGGACCCGGGGGGACAAGAGACCCAGTACTTC. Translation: CASSLDPGGQETQYF.

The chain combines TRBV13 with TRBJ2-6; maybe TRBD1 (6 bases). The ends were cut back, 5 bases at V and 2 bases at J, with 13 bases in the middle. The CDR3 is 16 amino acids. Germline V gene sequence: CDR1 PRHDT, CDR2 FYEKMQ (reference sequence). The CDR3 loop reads CASSPQGLAGANVLTF. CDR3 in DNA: TGTGCCAGCAGCCCACAGGGTTTAGCTGGGGCCAACGTCCTGACTTTC.

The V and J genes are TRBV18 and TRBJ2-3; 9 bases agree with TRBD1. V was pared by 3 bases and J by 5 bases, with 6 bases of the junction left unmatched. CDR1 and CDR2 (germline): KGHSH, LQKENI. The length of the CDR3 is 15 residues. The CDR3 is CASSPTGGAEDTQYF. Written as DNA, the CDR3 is TGTGCCAGCTCACCCACAGGGGGCGCGGAAGATACGCAGTATTTT.

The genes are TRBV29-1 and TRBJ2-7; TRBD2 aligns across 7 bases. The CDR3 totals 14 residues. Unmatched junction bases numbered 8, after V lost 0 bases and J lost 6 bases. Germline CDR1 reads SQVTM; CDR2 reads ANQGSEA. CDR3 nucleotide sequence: TGCAGCGTTGAAGATGGAGAGCGGGGTGTCGAGCAGTACTTC. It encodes CSVEDGERGVEQYF.

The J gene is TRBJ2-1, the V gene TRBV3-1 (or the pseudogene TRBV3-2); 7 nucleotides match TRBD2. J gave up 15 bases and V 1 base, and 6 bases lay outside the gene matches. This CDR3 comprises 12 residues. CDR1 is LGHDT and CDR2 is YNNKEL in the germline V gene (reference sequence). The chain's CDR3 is CASSQGGLQTFF. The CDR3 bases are TGTGCCAGCAGCCAAGGGGGACTACAAACGTTCTTC.

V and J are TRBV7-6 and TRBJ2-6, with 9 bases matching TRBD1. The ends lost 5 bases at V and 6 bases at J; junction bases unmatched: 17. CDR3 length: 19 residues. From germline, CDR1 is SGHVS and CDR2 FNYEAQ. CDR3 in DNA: TGTGCCAGCAGCGCCGCCGGGACAGGGCATCTCTGGTCGGCCAACGTCCTGACTTTC. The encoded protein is CASSAAGTGHLWSANVLTF.

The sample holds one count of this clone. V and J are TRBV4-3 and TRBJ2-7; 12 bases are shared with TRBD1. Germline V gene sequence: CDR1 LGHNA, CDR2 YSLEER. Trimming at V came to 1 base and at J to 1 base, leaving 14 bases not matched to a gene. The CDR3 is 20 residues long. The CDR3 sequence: CASSQAPGQGAYCISYEQYF. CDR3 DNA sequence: TGCGCCAGCAGCCAAGCCCCGGGACAGGGGGCGTATTGTATATCCTACGAGCAGTACTTC.

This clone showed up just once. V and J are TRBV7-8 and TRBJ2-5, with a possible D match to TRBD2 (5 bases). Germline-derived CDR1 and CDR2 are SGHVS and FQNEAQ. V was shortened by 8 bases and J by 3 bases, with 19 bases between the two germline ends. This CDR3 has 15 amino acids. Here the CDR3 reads CASGRLLAREETQYF. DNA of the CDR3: TGTGCCAGCGGGAGACTCCTAGCAAGAGAAGAGACCCAGTACTTC.

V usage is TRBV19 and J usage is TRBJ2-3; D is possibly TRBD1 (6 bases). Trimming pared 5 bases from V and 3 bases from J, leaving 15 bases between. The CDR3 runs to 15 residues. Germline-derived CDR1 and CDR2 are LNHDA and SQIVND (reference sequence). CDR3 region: CASSPQGKETDTQYF. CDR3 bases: TGTGCCAGTAGTCCACAGGGAAAGGAGACAGATACGCAGTATTTT.

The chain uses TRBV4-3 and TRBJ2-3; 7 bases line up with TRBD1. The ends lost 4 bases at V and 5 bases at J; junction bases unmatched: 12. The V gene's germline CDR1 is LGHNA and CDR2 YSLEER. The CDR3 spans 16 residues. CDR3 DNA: TGCGCCAGCAGCCCTCCGGACAGGCGATTCGGAGATACGCAGTATTTT. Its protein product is CASSPPDRRFGDTQYF.

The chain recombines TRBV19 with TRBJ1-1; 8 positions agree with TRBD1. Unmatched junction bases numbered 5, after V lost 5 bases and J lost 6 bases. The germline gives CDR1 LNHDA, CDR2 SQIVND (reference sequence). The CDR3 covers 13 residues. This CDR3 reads CASSFPGQAEAFF. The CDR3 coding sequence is TGTGCCAGTAGTTTCCCGGGACAGGCTGAAGCTTTCTTT.

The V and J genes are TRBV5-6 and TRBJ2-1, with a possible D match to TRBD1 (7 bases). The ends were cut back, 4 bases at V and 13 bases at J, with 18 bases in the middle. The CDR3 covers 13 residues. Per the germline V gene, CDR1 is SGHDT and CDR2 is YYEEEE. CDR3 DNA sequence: TGTGCCAGCAGCGGACTACAGACAGGGCGACAGTTCTTC. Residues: CASSGLQTGRQFF. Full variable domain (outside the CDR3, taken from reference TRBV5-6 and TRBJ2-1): DAGVTQSPTHLIKTRGQQVTLRCSPKSGHDTVSWYQQALGQGPQFIFQYYEEEERQRGNFPDRFSGHQFPNYSSELNVNALLLGDSALYLCASSGLQTGRQFFGPGTRLTVL.

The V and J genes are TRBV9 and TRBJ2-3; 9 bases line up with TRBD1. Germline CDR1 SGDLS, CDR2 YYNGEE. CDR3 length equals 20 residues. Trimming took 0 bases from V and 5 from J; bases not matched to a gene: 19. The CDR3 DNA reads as TGTGCCAGCAGCGTAGGACCCCCATCGGGACAGGGTACGAGAAGAGATACGCAGTATTTT. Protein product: CASSVGPPSGQGTRRDTQYF.

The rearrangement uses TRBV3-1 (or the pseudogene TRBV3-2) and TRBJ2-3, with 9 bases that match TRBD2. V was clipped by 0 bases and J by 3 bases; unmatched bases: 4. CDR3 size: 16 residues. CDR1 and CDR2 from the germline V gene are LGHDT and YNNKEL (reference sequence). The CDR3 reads CASSQEAGGKTDTQYF. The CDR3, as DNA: TGTGCCAGCAGCCAAGAAGCGGGGGGAAAGACAGATACGCAGTATTTT.

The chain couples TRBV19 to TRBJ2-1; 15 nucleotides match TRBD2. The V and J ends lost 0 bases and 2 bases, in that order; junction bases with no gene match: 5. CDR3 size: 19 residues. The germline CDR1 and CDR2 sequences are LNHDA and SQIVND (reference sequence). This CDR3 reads CASSIDRTSGGAAYNEQFF. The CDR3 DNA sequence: TGTGCCAGTAGTATAGACAGGACTAGCGGGGGGGCAGCCTACAATGAGCAGTTCTTC. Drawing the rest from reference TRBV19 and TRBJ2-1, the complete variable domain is DGGITQSPKYLFRKEGQNVTLSCEQNLNHDAMYWYRQDPGQGLRLIYYSQIVNDFQKGDIAEGYSVSREKKESFPLTVTSAQKNPTAFYLCASSIDRTSGGAAYNEQFFGPGTRLTVL.

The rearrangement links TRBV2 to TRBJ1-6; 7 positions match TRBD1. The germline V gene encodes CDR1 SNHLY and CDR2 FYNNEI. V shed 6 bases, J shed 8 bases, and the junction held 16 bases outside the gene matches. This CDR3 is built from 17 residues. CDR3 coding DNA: TGTGCCAGCAGAGCCTTGCCGGGTAGGGGGCCGCATTCACCCCTCCACTTT. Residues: CASRALPGRGPHSPLHF.

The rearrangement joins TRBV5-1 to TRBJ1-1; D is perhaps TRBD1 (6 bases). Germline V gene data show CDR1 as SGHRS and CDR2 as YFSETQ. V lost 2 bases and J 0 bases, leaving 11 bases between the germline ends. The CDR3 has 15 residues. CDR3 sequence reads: CASSFSGVVNTEAFF. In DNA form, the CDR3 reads TGCGCCAGCAGCTTCTCAGGGGTGGTGAACACTGAAGCTTTCTTT.

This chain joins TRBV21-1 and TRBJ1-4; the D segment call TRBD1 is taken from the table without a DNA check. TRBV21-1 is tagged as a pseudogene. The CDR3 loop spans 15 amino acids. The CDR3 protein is CASQGTELTNEKLFF. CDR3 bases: TGTGCCAGCCAGGGAACAGAACTAACTAATGAAAAACTGTTTTTT.

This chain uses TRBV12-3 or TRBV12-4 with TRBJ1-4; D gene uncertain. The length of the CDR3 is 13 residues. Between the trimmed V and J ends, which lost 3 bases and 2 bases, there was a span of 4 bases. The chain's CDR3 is CASSLGTNEKLFF. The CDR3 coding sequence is TGTGCCAGCAGTTTGGGCACTAATGAAAAACTGTTTTTT.

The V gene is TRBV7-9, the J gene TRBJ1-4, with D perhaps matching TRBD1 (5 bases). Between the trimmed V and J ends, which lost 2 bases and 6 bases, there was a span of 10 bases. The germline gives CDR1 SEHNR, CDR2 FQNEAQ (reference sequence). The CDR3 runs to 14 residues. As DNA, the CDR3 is TGTGCCAGCAGCTTATGGGGCGAGGATGAAAAACTGTTTTTT. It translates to CASSLWGEDEKLFF.

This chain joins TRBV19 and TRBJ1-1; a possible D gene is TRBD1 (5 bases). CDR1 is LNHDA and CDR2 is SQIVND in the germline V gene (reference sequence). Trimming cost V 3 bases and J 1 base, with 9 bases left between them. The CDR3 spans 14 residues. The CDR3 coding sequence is TGTGCCAGTAGTATGGAGGGGCCGAACACTGAAGCTTTCTTT. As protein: CASSMEGPNTEAFF.

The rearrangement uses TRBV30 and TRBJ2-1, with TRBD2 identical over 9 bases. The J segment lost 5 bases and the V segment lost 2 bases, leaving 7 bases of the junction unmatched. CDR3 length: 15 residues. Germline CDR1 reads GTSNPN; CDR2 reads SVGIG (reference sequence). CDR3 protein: CAWSNKGLADNEQFF. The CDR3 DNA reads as TGTGCCTGGAGTAATAAGGGACTAGCAGACAATGAGCAGTTCTTC. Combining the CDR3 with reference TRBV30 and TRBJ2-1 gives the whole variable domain SQTIHQWPATLVQPVGSPLSLECTVEGTSNPNLYWYRQAAGRGLQLLFYSVGIGQISSEVPQNLSASRPQDRQFILSSKKLLLSDSGFYLCAWSNKGLADNEQFFGPGTRLTVL.

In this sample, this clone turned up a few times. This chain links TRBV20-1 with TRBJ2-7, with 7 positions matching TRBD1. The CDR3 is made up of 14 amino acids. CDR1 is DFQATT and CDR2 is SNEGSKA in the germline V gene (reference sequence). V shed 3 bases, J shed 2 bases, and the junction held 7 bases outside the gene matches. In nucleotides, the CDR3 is TGCAGTGCTAGTCCAGGACAGGAACCCTACGAGCAGTACTTC. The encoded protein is CSASPGQEPYEQYF.

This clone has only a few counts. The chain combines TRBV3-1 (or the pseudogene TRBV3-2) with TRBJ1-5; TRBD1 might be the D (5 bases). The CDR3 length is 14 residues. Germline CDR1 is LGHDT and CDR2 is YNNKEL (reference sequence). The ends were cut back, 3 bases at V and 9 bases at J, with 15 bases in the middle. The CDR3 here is CASSQGTEGRPQHF. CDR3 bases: TGTGCCAGCAGCCAGGGGACTGAGGGGAGGCCCCAGCATTTT.

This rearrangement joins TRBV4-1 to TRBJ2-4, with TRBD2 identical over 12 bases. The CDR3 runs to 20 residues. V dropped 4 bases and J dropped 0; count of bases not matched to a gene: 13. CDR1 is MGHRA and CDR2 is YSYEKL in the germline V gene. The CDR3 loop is CASSPPQTLLAGGAKNIQYF. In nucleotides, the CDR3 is TGCGCCAGCAGCCCCCCCCAAACTCTACTAGCGGGGGGAGCCAAAAACATTCAGTACTTC.

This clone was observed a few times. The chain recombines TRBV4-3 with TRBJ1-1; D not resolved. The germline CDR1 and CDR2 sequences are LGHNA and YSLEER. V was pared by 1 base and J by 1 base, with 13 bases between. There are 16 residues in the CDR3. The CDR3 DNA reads TGCGCCAGCAGCCAAGGAATAGGAGGGAAGAACACTGAAGCTTTCTTT. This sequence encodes CASSQGIGGKNTEAFF.

CDR3 DNA sequence: TGTGCCAGCTCACCGAGGCAGGGGGATGGCTACACCTTC. This translates into CASSPRQGDGYTF. This chain connects TRBV18 to TRBJ1-2; 7 bases line up with TRBD1. With V trimmed by 3 bases and J by 6 bases, 4 bases remained unmatched. CDR1 KGHSH and CDR2 LQKENI come from the germline V gene. The length of the CDR3 is 13 residues.